This T cell receptor (beta chain) emerged from a study of blood T cell repertoires in COVID-19. For the study at large: The analysed material was cDNA or gDNA that came from T cells, B-cell-depleted T cells, or PBMCs.

Either two negative PCRs, clearance, or symptom resolution qualified Cohort 3 donors as recovered. This table comes from immunoSEQ multiplex PCR, and its TCRdb copy is limited to in-frame clones, with some not included. The sample carries about 290,000 clones, around nine tenths recorded once. CDR3 length: 13 amino acids. Between the trimmed V and J ends, which lost 5 bases and 2 bases, there was a span of 9 bases. The germline V gene encodes CDR1 SEHNR and CDR2 FQNEAQ (reference sequence). The chain joins TRBV7-9 to TRBJ1-2; D uncertain. The clonotype was recovered from a middle-aged woman who had recovered from COVID-19. Sequenced material: PBMCs or T cells enriched from blood (not recorded which). This CDR3 is CASSPQVNYGYTF. The CDR3 DNA reads TGTGCCAGCAGCCCTCAGGTGAACTATGGCTACACCTTC.